The present TCR beta chain was sequenced within a study of CD4 and CD8 cells across lung adenocarcinoma regions. Germline CDR1 and CDR2: MNHNS and SASEGT. This CDR3 is built from 13 residues. Using its own MiXCR run on the PCR reads, TCRdb lists one record per CDR3 protein. Of around 27,000 distinct CDR3 sequences listed, roughly 50% are singletons. The patients had localized lung adenocarcinoma, a non-small cell subtype. The clonotype was recovered from a male donor with lung adenocarcinoma. The CD4 and CD8 labels of this study may be unreliable. The chain uses TRBV6-1 and TRBJ2-1, with D perhaps matching TRBD1 or TRBD2 (5 bases each). Near its end, the DNA agrees better with TRBJ2-5, so the J call may be wrong. Input material: CD8+ T cells from the center of a lung tumor. The CDR3 here is CASSEGGGVAQYF. CDR3 nucleotide sequence: TGTGCCAGCAGTGAGGGTGGGGGAGTGGCCCAGTACTTC.